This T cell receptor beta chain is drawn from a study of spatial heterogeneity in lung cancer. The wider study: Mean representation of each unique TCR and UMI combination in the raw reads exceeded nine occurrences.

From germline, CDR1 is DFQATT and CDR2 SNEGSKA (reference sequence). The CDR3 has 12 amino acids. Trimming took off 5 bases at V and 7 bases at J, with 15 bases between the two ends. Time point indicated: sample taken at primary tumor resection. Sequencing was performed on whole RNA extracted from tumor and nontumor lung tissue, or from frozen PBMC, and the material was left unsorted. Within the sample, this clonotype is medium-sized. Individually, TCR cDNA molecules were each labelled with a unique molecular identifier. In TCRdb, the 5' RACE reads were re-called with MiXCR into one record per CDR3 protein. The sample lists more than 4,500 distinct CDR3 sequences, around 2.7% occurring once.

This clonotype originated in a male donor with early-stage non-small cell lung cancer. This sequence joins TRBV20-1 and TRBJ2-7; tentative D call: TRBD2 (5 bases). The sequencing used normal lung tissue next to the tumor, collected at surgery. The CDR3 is CSALGATGEQYF. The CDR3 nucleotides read TGCAGTGCTCTCGGCGCTACGGGAGAGCAGTACTTC.